This TCR beta chain was captured by sequencing in a study of glioma-infiltrating T cells. The iRepertoire nested amplicon-rescue multiplex PCR amplified TCR alpha and beta CDR3s from RNA. TCRdb redid the calling of the multiplex PCR reads with MiXCR, one entry per CDR3 protein. The data contain over 100,000 distinct CDR3 sequences, less than 30% of them singletons. CDR3 size: 17 residues. Per germline, CDR1 MNHNS and CDR2 SASEGT. V was pared by 6 bases and J by 4 bases, with 24 bases between. The rearrangement joins TRBV6-1 to TRBJ1-1; a possible D gene is TRBD1 (6 bases). The sequenced material came from glioma tissue, nonneoplastic brain tissue, or PBMCs (not recorded which). The sequence was collected from a human donor with low-grade glioma or glioblastoma, undergoing nonglioma brain surgery, or in good health (not recorded which). The chain's CDR3 is CASSSWGGGGGVTEAFF. The CDR3 DNA is TGTGCCAGCAGCAGTTGGGGGGGGGGCGGGGGAGTCACTGAAGCTTTCTTT.